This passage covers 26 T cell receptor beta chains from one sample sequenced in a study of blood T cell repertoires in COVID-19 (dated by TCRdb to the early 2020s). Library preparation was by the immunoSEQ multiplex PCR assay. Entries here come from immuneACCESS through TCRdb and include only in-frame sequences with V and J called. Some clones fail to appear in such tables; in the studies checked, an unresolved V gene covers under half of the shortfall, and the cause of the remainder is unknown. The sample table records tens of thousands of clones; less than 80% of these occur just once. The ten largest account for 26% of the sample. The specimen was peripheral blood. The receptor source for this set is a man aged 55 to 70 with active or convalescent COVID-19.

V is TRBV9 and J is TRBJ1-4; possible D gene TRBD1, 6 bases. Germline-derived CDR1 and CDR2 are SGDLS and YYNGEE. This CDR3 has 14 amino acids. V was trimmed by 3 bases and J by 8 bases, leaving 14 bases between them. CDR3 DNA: TGTGCCAGCAGCGCCGGACAGCCTGGAGAAAAACTGTTTTTT. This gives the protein CASSAGQPGEKLFF.

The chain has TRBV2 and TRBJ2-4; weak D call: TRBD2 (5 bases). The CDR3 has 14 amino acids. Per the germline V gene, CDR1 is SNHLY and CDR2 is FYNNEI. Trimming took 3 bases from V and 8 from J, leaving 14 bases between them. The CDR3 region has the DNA TGTGCCAGCAGTGAGCAGCAAAGGAGGCACATTCAGTACTTC. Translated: CASSEQQRRHIQYF. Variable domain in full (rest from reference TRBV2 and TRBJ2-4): EPEVTQTPSHQVTQMGQEVILRCVPISNHLYFYWYRQILGQKVEFLVSFYNNEISEKSEIFDDQFSVERPDGSNFTLKIRSTKLEDSAMYFCASSEQQRRHIQYFGAGTRLSVL.

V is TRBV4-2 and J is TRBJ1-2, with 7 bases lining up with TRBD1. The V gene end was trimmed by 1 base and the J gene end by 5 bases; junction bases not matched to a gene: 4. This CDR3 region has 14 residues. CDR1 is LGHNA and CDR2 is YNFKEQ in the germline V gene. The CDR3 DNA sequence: TGTGCCAGCAGCCAAGGGACAGGAGCTTATGGCTACACCTTC. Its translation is CASSQGTGAYGYTF.

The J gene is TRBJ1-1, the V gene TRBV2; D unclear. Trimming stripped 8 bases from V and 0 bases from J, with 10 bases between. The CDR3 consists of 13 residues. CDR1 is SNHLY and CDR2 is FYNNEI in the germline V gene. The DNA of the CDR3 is TGTGCCAGCGGTACACACATGAACACTGAAGCTTTCTTT. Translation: CASGTHMNTEAFF. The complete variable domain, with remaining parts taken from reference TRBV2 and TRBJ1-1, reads EPEVTQTPSHQVTQMGQEVILRCVPISNHLYFYWYRQILGQKVEFLVSFYNNEISEKSEIFDDQFSVERPDGSNFTLKIRSTKLEDSAMYFCASGTHMNTEAFFGQGTRLTVV.

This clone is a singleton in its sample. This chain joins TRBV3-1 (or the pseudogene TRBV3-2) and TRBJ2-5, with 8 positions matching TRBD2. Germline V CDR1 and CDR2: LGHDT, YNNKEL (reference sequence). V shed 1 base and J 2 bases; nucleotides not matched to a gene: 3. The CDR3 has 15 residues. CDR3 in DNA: TGTGCCAGCAGCCAAGGCCCGGGGGGGCAAGAGACCCAGTACTTC. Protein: CASSQGPGGQETQYF.

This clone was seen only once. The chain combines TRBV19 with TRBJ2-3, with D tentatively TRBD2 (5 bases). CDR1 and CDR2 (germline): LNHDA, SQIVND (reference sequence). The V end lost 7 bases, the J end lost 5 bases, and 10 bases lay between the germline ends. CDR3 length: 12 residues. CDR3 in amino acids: CASTGSGDTQYF. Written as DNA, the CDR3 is TGTGCCAGTACGGGGTCGGGAGATACGCAGTATTTT.

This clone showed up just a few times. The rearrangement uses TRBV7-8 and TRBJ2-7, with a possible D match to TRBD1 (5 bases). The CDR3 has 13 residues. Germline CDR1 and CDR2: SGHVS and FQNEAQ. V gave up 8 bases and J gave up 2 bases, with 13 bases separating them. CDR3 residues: CASVGRATYEQYF. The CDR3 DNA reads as TGTGCCAGCGTCGGCAGGGCCACCTACGAGCAGTACTTC.

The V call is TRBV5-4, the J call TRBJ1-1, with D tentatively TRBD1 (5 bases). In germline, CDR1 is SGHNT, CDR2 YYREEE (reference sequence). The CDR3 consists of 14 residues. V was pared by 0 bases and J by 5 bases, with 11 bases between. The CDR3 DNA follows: TGTGCCAGCAGCTTGGCCGGGGGATCGACTGAAGCTTTCTTT. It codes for CASSLAGGSTEAFF. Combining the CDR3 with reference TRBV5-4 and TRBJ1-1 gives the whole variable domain ETGVTQSPTHLIKTRGQQVTLRCSSQSGHNTVSWYQQALGQGPQFIFQYYREEENGRGNFPPRFSGLQFPNYSSELNVNALELDDSALYLCASSLAGGSTEAFFGQGTRLTVV.

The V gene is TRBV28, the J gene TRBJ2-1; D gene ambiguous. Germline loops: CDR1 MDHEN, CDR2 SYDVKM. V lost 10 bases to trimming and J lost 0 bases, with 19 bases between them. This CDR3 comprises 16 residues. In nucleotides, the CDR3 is TGTGCCACCCAAAAACTAAGGATTAGCTCCTACAATGAGCAGTTCTTC. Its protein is CATQKLRISSYNEQFF.

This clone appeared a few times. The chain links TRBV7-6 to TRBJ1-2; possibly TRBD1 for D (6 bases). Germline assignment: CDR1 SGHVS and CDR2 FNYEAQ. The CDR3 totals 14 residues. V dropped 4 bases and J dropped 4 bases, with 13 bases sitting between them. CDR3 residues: CASSSEDRLYGYTF. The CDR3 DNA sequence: TGTGCCAGCAGCTCCGAGGACAGACTCTATGGCTACACCTTC.

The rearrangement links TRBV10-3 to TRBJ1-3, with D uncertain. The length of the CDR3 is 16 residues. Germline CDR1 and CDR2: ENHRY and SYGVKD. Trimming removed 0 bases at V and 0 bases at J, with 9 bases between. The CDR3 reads CAISESHSNSGNTIYF. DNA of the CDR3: TGTGCCATCAGTGAGTCGCACAGTAACTCTGGAAACACCATATATTTT.

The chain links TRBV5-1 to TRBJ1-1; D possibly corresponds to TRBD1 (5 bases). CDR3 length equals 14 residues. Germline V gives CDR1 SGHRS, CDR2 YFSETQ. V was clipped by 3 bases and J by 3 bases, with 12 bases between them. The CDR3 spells CASSWGGGDTEAFF. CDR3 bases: TGCGCCAGCAGCTGGGGCGGGGGAGACACTGAAGCTTTCTTT.

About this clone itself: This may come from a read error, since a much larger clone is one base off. The CDR3 bases are TGTGCCAATACCTGGGGGAGGATGAACACTGAAGCTTTCTTT. The encoded protein is CANTWGRMNTEAFF. The J gene is TRBJ1-1, the V gene TRBV19, with D tentatively TRBD1 (5 bases). This CDR3 spans 14 amino acids. Germline V CDR1 and CDR2: LNHDA, SQIVND (reference sequence). With 10 bases removed from V and 0 bases from J, the gap between germline ends came to 15 bases.

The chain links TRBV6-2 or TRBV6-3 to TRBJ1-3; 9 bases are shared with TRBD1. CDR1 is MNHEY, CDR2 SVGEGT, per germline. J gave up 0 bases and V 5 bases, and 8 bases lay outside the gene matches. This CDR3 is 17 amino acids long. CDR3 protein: CASSPGTGRSSGNTIYF. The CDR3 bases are TGTGCCAGCAGTCCCGGGACAGGGCGCTCCTCTGGAAACACCATATATTTT.

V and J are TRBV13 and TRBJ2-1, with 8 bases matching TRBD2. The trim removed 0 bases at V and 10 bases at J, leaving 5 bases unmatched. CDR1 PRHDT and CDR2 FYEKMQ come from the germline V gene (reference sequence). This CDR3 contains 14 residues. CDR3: CASSLGGGVREQFF. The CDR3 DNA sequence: TGTGCCAGCAGCTTAGGCGGGGGGGTTCGAGAGCAGTTCTTC.

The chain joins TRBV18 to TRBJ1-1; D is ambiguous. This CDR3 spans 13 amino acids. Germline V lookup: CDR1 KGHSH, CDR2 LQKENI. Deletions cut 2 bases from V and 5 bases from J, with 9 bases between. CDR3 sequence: CASSPGAVTEAFF. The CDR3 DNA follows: TGTGCCAGCTCACCAGGAGCAGTGACTGAAGCTTTCTTT.

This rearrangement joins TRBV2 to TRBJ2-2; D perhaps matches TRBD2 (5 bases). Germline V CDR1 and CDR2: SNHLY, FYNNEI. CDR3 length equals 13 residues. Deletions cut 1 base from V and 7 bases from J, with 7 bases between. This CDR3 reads CASSEVRVGELFF. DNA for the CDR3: TGTGCCAGCAGTGAAGTGAGGGTCGGGGAGCTGTTTTTT.

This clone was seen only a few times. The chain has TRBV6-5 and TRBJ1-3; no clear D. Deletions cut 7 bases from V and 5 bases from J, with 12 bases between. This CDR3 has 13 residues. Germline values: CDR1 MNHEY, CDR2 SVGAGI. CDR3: CASILNYRNTIYF. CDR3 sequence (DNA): TGTGCCAGCATATTAAATTATAGAAACACCATATATTTT.

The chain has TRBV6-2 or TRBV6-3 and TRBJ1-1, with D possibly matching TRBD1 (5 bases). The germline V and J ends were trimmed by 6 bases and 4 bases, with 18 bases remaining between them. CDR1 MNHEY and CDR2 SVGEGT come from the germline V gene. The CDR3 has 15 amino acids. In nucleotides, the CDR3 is TGTGCCAGCAGCGTTCTCAGGGTTGTGACCACTGAAGCTTTCTTT. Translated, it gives CASSVLRVVTTEAFF.

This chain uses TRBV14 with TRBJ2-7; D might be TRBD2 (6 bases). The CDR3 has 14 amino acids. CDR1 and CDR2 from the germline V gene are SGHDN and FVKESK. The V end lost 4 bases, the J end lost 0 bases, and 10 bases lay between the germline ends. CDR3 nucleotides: TGTGCCAGCAGCCTGGGACTGAACTCCTACGAGCAGTACTTC. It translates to CASSLGLNSYEQYF.

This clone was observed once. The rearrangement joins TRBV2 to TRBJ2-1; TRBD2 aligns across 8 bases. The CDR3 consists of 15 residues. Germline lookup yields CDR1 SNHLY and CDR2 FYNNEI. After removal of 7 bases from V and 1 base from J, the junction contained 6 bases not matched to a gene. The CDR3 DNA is TGTGCCAGCACCCCCGAGCGGGGGTCCTACAATGAGCAGTTCTTC. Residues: CASTPERGSYNEQFF.

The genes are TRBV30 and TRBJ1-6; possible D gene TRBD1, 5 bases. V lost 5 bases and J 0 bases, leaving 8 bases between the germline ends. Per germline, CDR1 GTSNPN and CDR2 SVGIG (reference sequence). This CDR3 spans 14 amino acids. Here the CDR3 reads CAWDRSSYNSPLHF. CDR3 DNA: TGTGCCTGGGACAGAAGCTCCTATAATTCACCCCTCCACTTT.

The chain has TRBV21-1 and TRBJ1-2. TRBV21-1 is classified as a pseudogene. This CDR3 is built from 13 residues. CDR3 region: CASSRGGKDGYTF. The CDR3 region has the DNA TGTGCCAGCAGCAGGGGGGGGAAGGATGGCTACACCTTC.

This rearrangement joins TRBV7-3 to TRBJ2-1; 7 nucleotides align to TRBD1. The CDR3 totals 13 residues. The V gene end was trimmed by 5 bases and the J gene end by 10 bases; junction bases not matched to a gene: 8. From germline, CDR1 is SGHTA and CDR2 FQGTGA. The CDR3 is CASSETGAREQFF. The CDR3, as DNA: TGTGCCAGCAGCGAAACAGGGGCACGGGAGCAGTTCTTC.

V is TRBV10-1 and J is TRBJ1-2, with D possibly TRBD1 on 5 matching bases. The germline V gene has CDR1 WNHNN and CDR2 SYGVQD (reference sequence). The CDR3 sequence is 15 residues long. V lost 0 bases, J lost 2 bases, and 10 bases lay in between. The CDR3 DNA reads TGCGCCAGCAGTGAGTCGTGCAGGGCCAACTATGGCTACACCTTC. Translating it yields CASSESCRANYGYTF.

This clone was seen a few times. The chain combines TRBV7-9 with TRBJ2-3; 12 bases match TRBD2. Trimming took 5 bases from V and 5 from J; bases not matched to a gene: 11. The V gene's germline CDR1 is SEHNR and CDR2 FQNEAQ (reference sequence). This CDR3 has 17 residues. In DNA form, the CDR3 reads TGTGCCAGCAGCCCCCCCCGGACTAGCGGGGTGGAAGATACGCAGTATTTT. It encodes CASSPPRTSGVEDTQYF.